This paragraph covers one TCR beta chain sequence. Only in-frame clones appear in the TCRdb table, and some are missing; sequencing was by immunoSEQ multiplex PCR. Of tens of thousands of clones in the sample, 93% are singletons; the top ten hold approximately 0.79%. The data are from a study of T cell changes during pregnancy in multiple sclerosis. The sequence was collected from a female donor in good health, enrolled as a control in a pregnancy study. The sample consisted of peripheral blood, taken in the second trimester of pregnancy.

CDR3 protein: CASSPGLAGEFSSYNEQFF. CDR3 nucleotides: TGTGCCAGCAGCCCGGGACTAGCGGGGGAATTTAGCTCCTACAATGAGCAGTTCTTC. V gene TRBV4-2 combines with J gene TRBJ2-1, with TRBD2 matching 14 bases. J was trimmed by 0 bases and V by 4 bases; bases with no gene match: 8. Germline V gene lookup returns CDR1 LGHNA and CDR2 YNFKEQ. The CDR3 length is 19 residues.